These 12 T cell receptor beta chains came from one sample sequenced in a study of blood T cell repertoires in COVID-19. Here immunoSEQ multiplex PCR was the method, and the copy in TCRdb shows in-frame clones only, minus some. The sample has under 250,000 clones; over 75% are singletons. The sequenced sample consisted of peripheral blood. The source is a man aged 50-60 years with COVID-19, enrolled during active disease.

The CDR3 sequence: CASSYTSSYEQYF. For the CDR3, the DNA is TGTGCCAGCAGTTACACTAGCTCCTACGAGCAGTACTTC. The chain links TRBV6-5 to TRBJ2-7, with D possibly TRBD2 on 5 matching bases. The CDR3 runs to 13 residues. V shed 2 bases and J shed 0 bases, with 5 bases lying between them. Germline V gene sequence: CDR1 MNHEY, CDR2 SVGAGI.

The chain couples TRBV5-1 to TRBJ1-1, with D unresolved. Looked up from germline, CDR1 is SGHRS and CDR2 is YFSETQ. Trimming removed 0 bases from V and 2 bases from J, with 11 bases in between. The CDR3 extends over 15 amino acids. CDR3 bases: TGCGCCAGCAGCTTGGGGGTAGGCGGAAACACTGAAGCTTTCTTT. This gives the protein CASSLGVGGNTEAFF.

This clone showed up just a few times. CDR3 coding DNA: TGTGCAAGTCGCCCCGGGACAGATAATGAAAAACTGTTTTTT. Its protein product is CASRPGTDNEKLFF. The chain uses TRBV12-2 and TRBJ1-4; no check of the table's D call, TRBD1, against the DNA was made. TRBV12-2 is described as a pseudogene. The CDR3 covers 14 residues.

In DNA, the CDR3 is TGTGCCAGCAGTACCGTCGACAGGTACTATGGCTACACCTTC. Protein: CASSTVDRYYGYTF. The chain uses TRBV28 and TRBJ1-2, with D maybe TRBD1 (6 bases). Germline assignment: CDR1 MDHEN and CDR2 SYDVKM. This CDR3 is 14 amino acids long. V shed 5 bases and J shed 3 bases, with 13 bases lying between them.

This chain uses TRBV6-6 with TRBJ2-3, with TRBD2 matching over 11 bases. Germline V gene lookup returns CDR1 MNHNY and CDR2 SVGAGI (reference sequence). The trim removed 4 bases at V and 4 bases at J, leaving 4 bases unmatched. The CDR3 is 15 residues long. CDR3: CASSLSSGRPDTQYF. In nucleotides, the CDR3 is TGTGCCAGCAGTTTATCTAGCGGGAGGCCAGATACGCAGTATTTT.

The V and J genes are TRBV5-1 and TRBJ2-3, with 10 bases lining up with TRBD2. Germline-derived CDR1 and CDR2 are SGHRS and YFSETQ. The CDR3 is 17 residues long. V gave up 8 bases and J gave up 7 bases; unmatched junction bases: 19. CDR3 coding DNA: TGCGCCAGTACAACCGAGCCCTTCAGCGGGAGGGCAAATACGCAGTATTTT. The encoded protein is CASTTEPFSGRANTQYF. The full variable domain, completed using reference TRBV5-1 and TRBJ2-3, is KAGVTQTPRYLIKTRGQQVTLSCSPISGHRSVSWYQQTPGQGLQFLFEYFSETQRNKGNFPGRFSGRQFSNSRSEMNVSTLELGDSALYLCASTTEPFSGRANTQYFGPGTRLTVL.

The chain employs TRBV12-3 or TRBV12-4 and TRBJ2-3; D unresolved. The CDR3 has 13 amino acids. Deletions cut 5 bases from V and 0 bases from J, with 6 bases between. This CDR3 is CASSPFSTDTQYF. The CDR3 region has the DNA TGTGCCAGCAGTCCATTTAGCACAGATACGCAGTATTTT.

The CDR3 DNA reads TGCGCCAGCAGCCCTTCCAGCGGGGGTTGGGGGCAGTTCTTC. Protein product: CASSPSSGGWGQFF. The chain joins TRBV5-1 to TRBJ2-1; 8 positions match TRBD2. CDR1 is SGHRS and CDR2 is YFSETQ in the germline V gene. Trimming took 4 bases from V and 12 from J; bases not matched to a gene: 12. This CDR3 is 14 amino acids long.

V is TRBV4-1 and J is TRBJ2-5; 8 nucleotides line up with TRBD2. Trimming at V came to 2 bases and at J to 5 bases, leaving 1 base not matched to a gene. The germline V gene has CDR1 MGHRA and CDR2 YSYEKL. The CDR3 loop spans 13 amino acids. The CDR3 here is CASSQIAGETQYF. The CDR3 nucleotides are TGCGCCAGCAGCCAAATAGCGGGGGAGACCCAGTACTTC.

V gene TRBV6-1 combines with J gene TRBJ1-6; D uncertain. V dropped 0 bases and J dropped 7 bases, with 10 bases sitting between them. Germline lookup yields CDR1 MNHNS and CDR2 SASEGT. The CDR3 loop spans 15 amino acids. The CDR3, as DNA: TGTGCCAGCAGTGAAGCGATTAACAGCAATTCACCCCTCCACTTT. Its translation is CASSEAINSNSPLHF.

The chain employs TRBV5-1 and TRBJ1-1, with 11 bases aligning to TRBD1. Trimming cost V 4 bases and J 5 bases; bases outside gene matches: 10. The CDR3 is 16 residues long. Looked up from germline, CDR1 is SGHRS and CDR2 is YFSETQ. CDR3 DNA sequence: TGCGCCAGCAGCCCTGGAGCGGGGACAGGGGGAACTGAAGCTTTCTTT. Translating gives CASSPGAGTGGTEAFF.

The chain joins TRBV6-5 to TRBJ1-1; maybe TRBD1 (5 bases). Trimming took 6 bases from V and 2 from J, leaving 16 bases between them. Germline CDR1 is MNHEY and CDR2 is SVGAGI. This CDR3 comprises 15 residues. CDR3 bases: TGTGCCAGCAGCCCCAGTTTGCAGGGAAACACTGAAGCTTTCTTT. This gives the protein CASSPSLQGNTEAFF.